The clone carrying this T cell receptor beta chain occurred many times. No antigen is known for it. Lactation, pregnancy, other autoimmune disease or uncontrolled infection excluded patients. The sample originates from a study of T cells in Graves' hyperthyroidism and ophthalmopathy. What was amplified from RNA transcripts were TCR beta CDR3 regions. The study used the HTBI primer set for a first-round RT-PCR of the TCR CDR3. TCRdb re-derived calls from the multiplex PCR reads in MiXCR, one entry per CDR3 protein. The sample shows about 250,000 distinct CDR3 sequences, over 20% of them seen only once. Findings of the study overall: Before onset, ophthalmopathy was predicted by the model a median roughly 6.8 months earlier.

The CDR3 runs to 13 residues. Trimming removed 1 base from V and 4 bases from J, with 11 bases in between. Germline assignment: CDR1 SQVTM and CDR2 ANQGSEA. The genes are TRBV29-1 and TRBJ2-7; tentative D call: TRBD2 (5 bases). The specimen sequenced was blood. The source of this sequence is a woman aged 35 to 49 with Graves' ophthalmopathy. The CDR3 is CSVEGAGRYEQYF. CDR3 nucleotides: TGCAGCGTTGAAGGGGCGGGCCGTTACGAGCAGTACTTC.